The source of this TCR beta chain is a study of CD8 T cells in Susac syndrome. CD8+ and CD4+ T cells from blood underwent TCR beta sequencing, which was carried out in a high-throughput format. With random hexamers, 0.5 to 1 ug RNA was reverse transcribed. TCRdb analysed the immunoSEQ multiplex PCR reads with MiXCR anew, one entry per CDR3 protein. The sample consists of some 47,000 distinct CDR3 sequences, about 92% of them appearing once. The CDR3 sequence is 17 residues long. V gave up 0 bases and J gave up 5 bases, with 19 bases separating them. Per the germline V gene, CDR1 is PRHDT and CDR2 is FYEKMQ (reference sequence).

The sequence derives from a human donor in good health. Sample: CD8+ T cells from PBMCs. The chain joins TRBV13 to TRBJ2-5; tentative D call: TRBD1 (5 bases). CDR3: CASSLGRTSPLGETQYF. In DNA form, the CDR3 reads TGTGCCAGCAGCTTAGGTCGGACAAGCCCCTTGGGGGAGACCCAGTACTTC.